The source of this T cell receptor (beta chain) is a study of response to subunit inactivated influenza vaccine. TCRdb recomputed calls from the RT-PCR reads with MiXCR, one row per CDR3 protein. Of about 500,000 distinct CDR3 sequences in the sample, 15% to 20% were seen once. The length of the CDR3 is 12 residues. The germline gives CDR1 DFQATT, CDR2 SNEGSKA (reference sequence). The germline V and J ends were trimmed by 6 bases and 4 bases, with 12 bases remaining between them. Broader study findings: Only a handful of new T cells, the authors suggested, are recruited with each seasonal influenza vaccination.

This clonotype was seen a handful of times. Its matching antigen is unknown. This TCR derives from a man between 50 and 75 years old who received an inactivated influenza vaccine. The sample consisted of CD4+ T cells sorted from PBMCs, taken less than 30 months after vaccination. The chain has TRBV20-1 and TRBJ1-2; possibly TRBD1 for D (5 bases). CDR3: CSASGGGYGYTF. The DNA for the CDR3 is TGCAGTGCCAGCGGGGGGGGCTATGGCTACACCTTC.